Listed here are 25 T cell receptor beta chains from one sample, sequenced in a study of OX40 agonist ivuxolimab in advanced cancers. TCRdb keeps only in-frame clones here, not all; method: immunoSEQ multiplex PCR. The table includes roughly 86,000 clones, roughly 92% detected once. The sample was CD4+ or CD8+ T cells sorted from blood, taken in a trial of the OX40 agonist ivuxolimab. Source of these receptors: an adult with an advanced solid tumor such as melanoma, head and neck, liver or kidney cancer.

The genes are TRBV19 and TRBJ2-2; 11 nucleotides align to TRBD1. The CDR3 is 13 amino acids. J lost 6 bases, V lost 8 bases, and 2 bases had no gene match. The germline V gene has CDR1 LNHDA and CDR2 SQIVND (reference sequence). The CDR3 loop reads CASGQGAAGELFF. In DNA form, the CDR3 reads TGTGCCAGTGGACAGGGGGCCGCCGGGGAGCTGTTTTTT. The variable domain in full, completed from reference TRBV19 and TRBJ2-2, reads DGGITQSPKYLFRKEGQNVTLSCEQNLNHDAMYWYRQDPGQGLRLIYYSQIVNDFQKGDIAEGYSVSREKKESFPLTVTSAQKNPTAFYLCASGQGAAGELFFGEGSRLTVL.

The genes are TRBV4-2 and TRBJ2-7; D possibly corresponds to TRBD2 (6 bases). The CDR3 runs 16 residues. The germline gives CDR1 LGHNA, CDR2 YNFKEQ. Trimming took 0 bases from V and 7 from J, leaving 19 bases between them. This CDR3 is CASSQDYGLTLLEQYF. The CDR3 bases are TGTGCCAGCAGCCAAGATTACGGACTAACCCTTTTGGAGCAGTACTTC.

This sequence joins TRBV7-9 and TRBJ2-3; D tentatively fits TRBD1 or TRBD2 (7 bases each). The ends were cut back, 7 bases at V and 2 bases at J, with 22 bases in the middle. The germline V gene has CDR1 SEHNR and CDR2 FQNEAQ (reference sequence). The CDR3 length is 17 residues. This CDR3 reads CASIALFQGGYTDTQYF. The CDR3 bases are TGTGCCAGCATCGCATTATTTCAGGGGGGGTACACAGATACGCAGTATTTT. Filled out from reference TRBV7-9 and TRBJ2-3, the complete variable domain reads DTGVSQNPRHKITKRGQNVTFRCDPISEHNRLYWYRQTLGQGPEFLTYFQNEAQLEKSRLLSDRFSAERPKGSFSTLEIQRTEQGDSAMYLCASIALFQGGYTDTQYFGPGTRLTVL.

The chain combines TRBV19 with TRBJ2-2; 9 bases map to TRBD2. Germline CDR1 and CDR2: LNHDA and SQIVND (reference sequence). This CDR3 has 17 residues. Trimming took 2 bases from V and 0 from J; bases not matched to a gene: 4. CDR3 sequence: CASSIIAGASNTGELFF. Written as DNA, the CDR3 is TGTGCCAGTAGTATAATAGCGGGAGCGTCGAACACCGGGGAGCTGTTTTTT.

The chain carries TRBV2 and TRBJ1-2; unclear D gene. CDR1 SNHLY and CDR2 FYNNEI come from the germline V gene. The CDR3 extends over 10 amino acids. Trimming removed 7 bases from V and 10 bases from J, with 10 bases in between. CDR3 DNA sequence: TGTGCCAGCATAGACACTTACTACACCTTC. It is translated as CASIDTYYTF.

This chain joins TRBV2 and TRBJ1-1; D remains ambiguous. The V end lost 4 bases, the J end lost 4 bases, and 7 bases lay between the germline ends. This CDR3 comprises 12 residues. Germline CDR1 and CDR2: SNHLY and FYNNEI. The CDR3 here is CASSVFGTEAFF. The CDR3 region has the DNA TGTGCCAGCAGTGTCTTCGGCACTGAAGCTTTCTTT.

The CDR3 nucleotides are TGTGCCAGCAGCTCCGCCTTGGCGGGCCGATCCTACGAGCAGTACTTC. Protein product: CASSSALAGRSYEQYF. The chain combines TRBV7-2 with TRBJ2-7, with a possible D match to TRBD2 (5 bases). The CDR3 is 16 amino acids. V lost 4 bases, J lost 1 base, and 17 bases lay in between. Germline CDR1 is SGHTA and CDR2 is FQGNSA.

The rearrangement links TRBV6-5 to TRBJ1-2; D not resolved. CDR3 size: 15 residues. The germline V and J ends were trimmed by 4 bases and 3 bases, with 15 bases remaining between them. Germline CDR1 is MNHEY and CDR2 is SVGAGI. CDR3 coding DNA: TGTGCCAGCAGTTTCCCACAGCGGTCTGACTATGGCTACACCTTC. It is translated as CASSFPQRSDYGYTF.

The CDR3 sequence is CASSPTGTVAKNIQYF. As DNA, the CDR3 is TGTGCCAGCTCACCGACCGGGACAGTAGCCAAAAACATTCAGTACTTC. The chain combines TRBV18 with TRBJ2-4; TRBD1 aligns across 7 bases. There are 16 residues in the CDR3. Germline assignment: CDR1 KGHSH and CDR2 LQKENI. J gave up 0 bases and V 3 bases, and 5 bases lay outside the gene matches.

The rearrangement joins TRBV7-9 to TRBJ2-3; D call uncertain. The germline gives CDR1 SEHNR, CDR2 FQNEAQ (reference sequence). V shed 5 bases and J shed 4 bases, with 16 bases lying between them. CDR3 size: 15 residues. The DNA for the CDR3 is TGTGCCAGCAGCCCCGTTTCAGCTGGAGCAGATACGCAGTATTTT. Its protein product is CASSPVSAGADTQYF.

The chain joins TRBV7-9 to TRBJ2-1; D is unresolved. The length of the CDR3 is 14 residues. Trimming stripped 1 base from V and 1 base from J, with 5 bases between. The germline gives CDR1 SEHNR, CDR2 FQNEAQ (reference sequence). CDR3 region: CASSLDGSYNEQFF. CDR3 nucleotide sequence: TGTGCCAGCAGCTTAGACGGATCCTACAATGAGCAGTTCTTC.

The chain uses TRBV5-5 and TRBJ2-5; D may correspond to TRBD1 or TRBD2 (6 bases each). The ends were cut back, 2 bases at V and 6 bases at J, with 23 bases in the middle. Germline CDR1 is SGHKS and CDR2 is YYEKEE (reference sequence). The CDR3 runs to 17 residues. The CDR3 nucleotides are TGTGCCAGCAGCTTAAATATACAGGGAGGATTTTGGAAGACCCAGTACTTC. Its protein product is CASSLNIQGGFWKTQYF.

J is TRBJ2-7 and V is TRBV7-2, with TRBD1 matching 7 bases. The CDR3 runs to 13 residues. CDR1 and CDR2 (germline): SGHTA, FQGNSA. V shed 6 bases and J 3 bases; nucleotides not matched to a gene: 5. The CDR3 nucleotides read TGTGCCAGCAGACCTGGGACAGTCTACGAGCAGTACTTC. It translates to CASRPGTVYEQYF.

The CDR3 DNA sequence: TGTGCCAGCAGCCTGGGCCCCGCGTGGGAGACCCAGTACTTC. Protein product: CASSLGPAWETQYF. The chain is built from TRBV5-5 and TRBJ2-5; no clear D gene. With 4 bases removed from V and 5 bases from J, the gap between germline ends came to 15 bases. The CDR3 length is 14 residues. The germline V gene encodes CDR1 SGHKS and CDR2 YYEKEE (reference sequence).

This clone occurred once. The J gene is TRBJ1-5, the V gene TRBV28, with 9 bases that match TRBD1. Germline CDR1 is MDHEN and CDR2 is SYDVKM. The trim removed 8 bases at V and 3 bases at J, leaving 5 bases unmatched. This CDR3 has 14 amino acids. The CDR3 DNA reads TGTGCCAGCCGTGGGACAGGGAACAATCAGCCCCAGCATTTT. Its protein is CASRGTGNNQPQHF.

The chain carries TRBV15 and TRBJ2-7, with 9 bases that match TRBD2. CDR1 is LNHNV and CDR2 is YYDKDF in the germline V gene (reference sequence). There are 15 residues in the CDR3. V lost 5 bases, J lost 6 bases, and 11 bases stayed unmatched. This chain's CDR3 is CATSVAGTSKFEQYF. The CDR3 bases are TGTGCCACCAGCGTCGCCGGGACTAGCAAGTTCGAGCAGTACTTC.

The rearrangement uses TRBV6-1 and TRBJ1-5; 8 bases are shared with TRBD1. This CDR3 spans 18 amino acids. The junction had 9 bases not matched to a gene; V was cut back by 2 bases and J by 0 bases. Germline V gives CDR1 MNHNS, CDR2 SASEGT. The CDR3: CASSERAPGQASNQPQHF. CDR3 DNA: TGTGCCAGCAGTGAAAGGGCCCCGGGACAGGCTAGCAATCAGCCCCAGCATTTT.

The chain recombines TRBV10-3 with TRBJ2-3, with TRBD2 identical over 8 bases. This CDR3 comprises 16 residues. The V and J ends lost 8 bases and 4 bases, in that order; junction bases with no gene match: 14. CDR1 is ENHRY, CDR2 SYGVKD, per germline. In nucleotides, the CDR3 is TGTGCCATCCCCACAACGGGAGGGCCCATATCAGATACGCAGTATTTT. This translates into CAIPTTGGPISDTQYF.

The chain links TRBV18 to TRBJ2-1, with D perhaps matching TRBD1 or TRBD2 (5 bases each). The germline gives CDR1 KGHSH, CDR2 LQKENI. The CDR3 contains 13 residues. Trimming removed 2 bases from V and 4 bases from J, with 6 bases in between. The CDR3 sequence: CASSPGGYNEQFF. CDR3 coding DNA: TGTGCCAGCTCACCAGGGGGATACAATGAGCAGTTCTTC. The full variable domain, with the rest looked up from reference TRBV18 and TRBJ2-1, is NAGVMQNPRHLVRRRGQEARLRCSPMKGHSHVYWYRQLPEEGLKFMVYLQKENIIDESGMPKERFSAEFPKEGPSILRIQQVVRGDSAAYFCASSPGGYNEQFFGPGTRLTVL.

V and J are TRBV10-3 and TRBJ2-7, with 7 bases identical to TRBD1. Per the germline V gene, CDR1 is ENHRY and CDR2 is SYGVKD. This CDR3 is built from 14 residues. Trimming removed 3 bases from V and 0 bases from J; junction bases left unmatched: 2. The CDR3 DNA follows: TGTGCCATCAGTGAAGGGGGCAGCTCCTACGAGCAGTACTTC. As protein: CAISEGGSSYEQYF.

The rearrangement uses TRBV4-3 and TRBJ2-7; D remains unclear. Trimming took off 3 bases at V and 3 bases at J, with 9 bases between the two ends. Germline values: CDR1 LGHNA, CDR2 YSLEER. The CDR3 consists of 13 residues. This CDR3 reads CASSQDANYEQYF. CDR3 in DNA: TGCGCCAGCAGCCAGGACGCCAACTACGAGCAGTACTTC.

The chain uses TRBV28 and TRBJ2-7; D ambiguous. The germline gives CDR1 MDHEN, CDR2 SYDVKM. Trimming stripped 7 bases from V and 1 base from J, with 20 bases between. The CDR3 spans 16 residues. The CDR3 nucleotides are TGTGCCAGCAAATCAGCTACCCCCAGTATATCCTACGAGCAGTACTTC. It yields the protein CASKSATPSISYEQYF. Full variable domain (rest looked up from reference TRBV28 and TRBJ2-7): DVKVTQSSRYLVKRTGEKVFLECVQDMDHENMFWYRQDPGLGLRLIYFSYDVKMKEKGDIPEGYSVSREKKERFSLILESASTNQTSMYLCASKSATPSISYEQYFGPGTRLTVT.

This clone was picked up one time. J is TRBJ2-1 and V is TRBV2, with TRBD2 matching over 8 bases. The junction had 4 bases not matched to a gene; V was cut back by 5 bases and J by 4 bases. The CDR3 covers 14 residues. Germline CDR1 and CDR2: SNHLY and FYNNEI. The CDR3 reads CASSLTSGYNEQFF. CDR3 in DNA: TGTGCCAGCAGTCTAACTAGCGGTTACAATGAGCAGTTCTTC.

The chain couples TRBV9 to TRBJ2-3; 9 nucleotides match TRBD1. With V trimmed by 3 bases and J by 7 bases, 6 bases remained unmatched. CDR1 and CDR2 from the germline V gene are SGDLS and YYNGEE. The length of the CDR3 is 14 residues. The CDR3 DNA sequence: TGTGCCAGCAGCGCAGGGACAGGGAGGAATACGCAGTATTTT. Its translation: CASSAGTGRNTQYF.

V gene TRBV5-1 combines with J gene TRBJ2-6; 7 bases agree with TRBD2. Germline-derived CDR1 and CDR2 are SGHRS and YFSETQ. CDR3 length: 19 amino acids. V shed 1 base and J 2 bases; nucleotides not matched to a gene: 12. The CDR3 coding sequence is TGCGCCAGCAGCTTGAGCGGGGATGTTGGATTAGCTGGGGCCAACGTCCTGACTTTC. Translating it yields CASSLSGDVGLAGANVLTF.